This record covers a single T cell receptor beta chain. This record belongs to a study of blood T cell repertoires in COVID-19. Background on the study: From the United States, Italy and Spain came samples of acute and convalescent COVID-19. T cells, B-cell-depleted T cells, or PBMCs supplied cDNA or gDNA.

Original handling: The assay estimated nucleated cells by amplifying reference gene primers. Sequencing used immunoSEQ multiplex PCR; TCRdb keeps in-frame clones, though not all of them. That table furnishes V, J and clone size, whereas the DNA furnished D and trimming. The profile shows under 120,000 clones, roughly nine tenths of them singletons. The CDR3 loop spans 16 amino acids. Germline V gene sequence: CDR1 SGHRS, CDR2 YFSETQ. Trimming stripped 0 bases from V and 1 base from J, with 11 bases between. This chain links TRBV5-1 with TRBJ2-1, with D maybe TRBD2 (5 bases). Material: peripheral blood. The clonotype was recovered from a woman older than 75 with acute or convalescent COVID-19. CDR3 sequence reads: CASSLDSRGSYNEQFF. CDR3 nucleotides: TGCGCCAGCAGCTTGGATAGCCGGGGTTCCTACAATGAGCAGTTCTTC.